This TCR beta chain stems from a study of T cell responses to AZD1222 COVID-19 vaccine. Study results and limitations: The sample set comprised mostly white British donors with more females, and clonal diversity was possibly underestimated. Baseline seropositivity characterized only a handful of AZD1222 recipients. It was only after the peak T cell response that any repertoires were sampled.

Clones were read by immunoSEQ multiplex PCR, and TCRdb kept only the in-frame ones, dropping some. The sample holds about 140,000 clones, 85% to 90% seen once. Of note for this clone: What it binds is unknown.

The sequences come from peripheral blood, collected 28 days after the second AZD1222 dose. The clonotype originates from an adult who received the AZD1222 COVID-19 vaccine.

The CDR3 spells CASKGGQLNTEAFF. DNA of the CDR3: TGCGCCAGCAAGGGGGGACAGTTGAACACTGAAGCTTTCTTT. This chain uses TRBV5-1 with TRBJ1-1; 7 bases line up with TRBD1. The germline V gene encodes CDR1 SGHRS and CDR2 YFSETQ. The CDR3 runs to 14 residues. V shed 6 bases and J 0 bases; nucleotides not matched to a gene: 5.